One TCR beta chain is described in this entry. What it binds is unknown. The identical CDR3 is also encoded by other nucleotide sequences in the sample. The source of the sample is a study of CD8+ T cells in alopecia areata. On the study more broadly: A regimen of oral tofacitinib, 5 to 10 mg twice daily, was given to treated patients. The study, taken as a whole, reports: Scalp clonality, along with expanded CD8+ clones among the top 100, was significantly decreased by tofacitinib. Scalp samples also contribute reads from the resident alphabeta T cells found in normal skin.

Extracted RNA was reverse transcribed into cDNA, the sequencing template. Method: immunoSEQ multiplex PCR; TCRdb's copy keeps in-frame clones and lacks some. The sample consists of 35,000 to 45,000 clones, roughly 90% of them appearing once. Trimming pared 3 bases from V and 4 bases from J, leaving 13 bases between. The CDR3 extends over 13 amino acids. Germline-derived CDR1 and CDR2 are SQVTM and ANQGSEA. As to treatment: oral pan-JAK inhibitor, 5-10 mg twice daily. Those with alopecia areata gave lesional scalp punch biopsies and peripheral blood. The V and J genes are TRBV29-1 and TRBJ2-7; maybe TRBD1 (6 bases). The specimen was CD8+ T cells sorted from blood, collected at week 24, from a patient treated with tofacitinib. The source is a human donor with alopecia areata. The CDR3 DNA reads as TGCAGCGTTGATACAGGGAGCTCTTACGAGCAGTACTTC. Amino acids: CSVDTGSSYEQYF.